This entry features one T cell receptor (beta chain) sequence. MiXCR was run by TCRdb on the 5' RACE reads, yielding one entry per CDR3 protein. The table lists some 400,000 distinct CDR3 sequences, 15% to 20% of them singletons. This specimen belongs to a study of T cells after yellow fever vaccination. The length of the CDR3 is 14 residues. The V gene's germline CDR1 is MGHRA and CDR2 YSYEKL. The ends were cut back, 4 bases at V and 6 bases at J, with 13 bases in the middle. The receptor was isolated from a man younger than 35 who received the YFV17D yellow fever vaccine. The material was PBMCs, obtained before the yellow fever booster vaccination. This chain joins TRBV4-1 and TRBJ1-5; D ambiguous. DNA of the CDR3: TGCGCCAGCAGCCCTTGGCTAGAGAGTCAGCCCCAGCATTTT. Protein sequence: CASSPWLESQPQHF.